Each of the 22 T cell receptor beta chains below was sequenced from the same sample in a study of PD-1 blockade in classical Hodgkin lymphoma. All patients relapsed after autologous stem cell transplantation, and brentuximab vedotin exposure varied. Purified CD4+ T cells were obtained from thawed PBMCs through magnetic negative selection. Sequencing was performed with immunoSEQ multiplex PCR; in TCRdb, only in-frame clones are kept and a portion is missing. The profile shows tens of thousands of clones, about 83% of them singletons. This sample comprised CD4+ T cells from blood, obtained at baseline. The receptors were gathered from a human donor with classical Hodgkin lymphoma.

The chain employs TRBV6-1 and TRBJ1-4, with unresolved D. Trimming removed 7 bases from V and 0 bases from J, with 12 bases in between. Per the germline V gene, CDR1 is MNHNS and CDR2 is SASEGT. The CDR3 covers 15 residues. CDR3 DNA: TGTGCCAGCATCCTCATAGCTGCAACTAATGAAAAACTGTTTTTT. Residues: CASILIAATNEKLFF.

This clone was detected a few times. The gene calls are TRBV7-2 and TRBJ2-7; 11 bases match TRBD2. Looked up from germline, CDR1 is SGHTA and CDR2 is FQGNSA. Losses at the gene ends were 5 bases for V and 4 bases for J; bases not matched to a gene: 4. The CDR3 is 14 amino acids. CDR3 sequence (DNA): TGTGCCAGCAGCCCAGGACTAGCGGGTTACGAGCAGTACTTC. It specifies CASSPGLAGYEQYF.

V gene TRBV11-2 combines with J gene TRBJ1-1; no definite D call. CDR1 and CDR2 from the germline V gene are SGHAT and FQNNGV. V was cut by 3 bases and J by 8 bases, with 13 bases left in between. This CDR3 is built from 13 residues. The CDR3 coding sequence is TGTGCCAGCAGCTTCCAAGATAGTACAGAAGCTTTCTTT. As protein: CASSFQDSTEAFF.

The rearrangement uses TRBV7-6 and TRBJ2-3, with D hard to call. The CDR3 has 14 residues. The ends were cut back, 5 bases at V and 5 bases at J, with 14 bases in the middle. Germline values: CDR1 SGHVS, CDR2 FNYEAQ. CDR3 sequence: CASSEGSTVDTQYF. CDR3 DNA: TGTGCCAGCAGCGAAGGGTCGACTGTAGATACGCAGTATTTT. Drawing the rest from reference TRBV7-6 and TRBJ2-3, the complete variable domain is GAGVSQSPRYKVTKRGQDVALRCDPISGHVSLYWYRQALGQGPEFLTYFNYEAQQDKSGLPNDRFSAERPEGSISTLTIQRTEQRDSAMYRCASSEGSTVDTQYFGPGTRLTVL.

The rearrangement joins TRBV27 to TRBJ1-5; a weak D match, TRBD1 (5 bases). The V end was cut by 4 bases, the J end by 11 bases, with 18 bases between. Germline assignment: CDR1 MNHEY and CDR2 SMNVEV (reference sequence). This CDR3 is built from 14 residues. For the CDR3, the DNA is TGTGCCAGCAGTTCCGCTGTGGGGGTGAAAACCCAGCATTTT. This gives the protein CASSSAVGVKTQHF.

The chain carries TRBV28 and TRBJ2-7; weak D call: TRBD2 (7 bases). Trimming cost V 6 bases and J 2 bases, with 14 bases left between them. Germline CDR1 and CDR2: MDHEN and SYDVKM. The CDR3 is made up of 14 amino acids. The CDR3 DNA is TGTGCCAGCAGCCCCGGGGGGCCCCCCTACGAGCAGTACTTC. It encodes CASSPGGPPYEQYF.

This chain links TRBV2 with TRBJ2-5; D is ambiguous. The ends were cut back, 4 bases at V and 7 bases at J, with 7 bases in the middle. The CDR3 is made up of 11 amino acids. Germline V gives CDR1 SNHLY, CDR2 FYNNEI. The DNA for the CDR3 is TGTGCCAGCAGTGGGGGTTGGACCCAGTACTTC. Protein sequence: CASSGGWTQYF. Complete variable domain (other parts from reference TRBV2 and TRBJ2-5): EPEVTQTPSHQVTQMGQEVILRCVPISNHLYFYWYRQILGQKVEFLVSFYNNEISEKSEIFDDQFSVERPDGSNFTLKIRSTKLEDSAMYFCASSGGWTQYFGPGTRLLVL.

J is TRBJ1-3 and V is TRBV29-1; D gene unclear. Germline lookup yields CDR1 SQVTM and CDR2 ANQGSEA. This CDR3 has 15 residues. V lost 2 bases to trimming and J lost 2 bases, with 13 bases between them. The DNA of the CDR3 is TGCAGCGTTGAACCCGGATTCGCGACTGGAAACACCATATATTTT. Translating gives CSVEPGFATGNTIYF. Full variable domain (missing parts from reference TRBV29-1 and TRBJ1-3): SAVISQKPSRDICQRGTSLTIQCQVDSQVTMMFWYRQQPGQSLTLIATANQGSEATYESGFVIDKFPISRPNLTFSTLTVSNMSPEDSSIYLCSVEPGFATGNTIYFGEGSWLTVV.

CDR3 in DNA: TGTGCCAGCAGCTTCACGACTGGGGAAAAACTGTTTTTT. It encodes CASSFTTGEKLFF. This chain uses TRBV7-2 with TRBJ1-4, with D unresolved. CDR1 and CDR2 from the germline V gene are SGHTA and FQGNSA. The CDR3 contains 13 residues. The V end was cut by 3 bases, the J end by 8 bases, with 10 bases between.

The chain has TRBV6-6 and TRBJ1-1; D unclear. This CDR3 is built from 11 residues. V was trimmed by 7 bases and J by 7 bases, leaving 10 bases between them. Germline-derived CDR1 and CDR2 are MNHNY and SVGAGI (reference sequence). The CDR3 reads CASNRRDEAFF. CDR3 DNA: TGTGCCAGCAACCGGCGGGATGAAGCTTTCTTT.

V usage is TRBV5-5 and J usage is TRBJ1-1, with 10 bases aligning to TRBD1. This CDR3 is built from 14 residues. The V gene end was trimmed by 4 bases and the J gene end by 4 bases; junction bases not matched to a gene: 4. Per germline, CDR1 SGHKS and CDR2 YYEKEE (reference sequence). CDR3 protein: CASSRQGAGTEAFF. The CDR3, as DNA: TGTGCCAGCAGCCGACAGGGGGCCGGCACTGAAGCTTTCTTT.

This clone has only one observation. CDR3 nucleotides: TGCGCCAGCAGCTTGGGGGGGAACACTGAAGCTTTCTTT. This gives the protein CASSLGGNTEAFF. V gene TRBV5-1 combines with J gene TRBJ1-1, with D unclear. With 0 bases removed from V and 1 base from J, the gap between germline ends came to 4 bases. There are 13 residues in the CDR3. CDR1 is SGHRS, CDR2 YFSETQ, per germline. Complete variable domain (other parts from reference TRBV5-1 and TRBJ1-1): KAGVTQTPRYLIKTRGQQVTLSCSPISGHRSVSWYQQTPGQGLQFLFEYFSETQRNKGNFPGRFSGRQFSNSRSEMNVSTLELGDSALYLCASSLGGNTEAFFGQGTRLTVV.

The chain couples TRBV25-1 to TRBJ1-3; no clear D gene. V was cut by 1 base and J by 4 bases, with 14 bases left in between. Germline V gives CDR1 MGHDK, CDR2 SYGVNS. The CDR3 length is 16 residues. The CDR3 sequence: CASSEFGLAKGNTIYF. The CDR3 DNA reads TGTGCCAGCAGTGAATTTGGACTCGCGAAGGGAAACACCATATATTTT.

The chain employs TRBV6-1 and TRBJ1-1; no reliable D call. Germline V gene sequence: CDR1 MNHNS, CDR2 SASEGT. With 5 bases removed from V and 5 bases from J, the gap between germline ends came to 9 bases. The CDR3 spans 12 residues. In DNA, the CDR3 is TGTGCCAGCAGTAGGATGGGAACTGAAGCTTTCTTT. It translates to CASSRMGTEAFF.

This chain joins TRBV5-4 and TRBJ1-4; D may be TRBD1 (6 bases). The V end was cut by 4 bases, the J end by 4 bases, with 8 bases between. The germline CDR1 and CDR2 sequences are SGHNT and YYREEE (reference sequence). There are 13 residues in the CDR3. In nucleotides, the CDR3 is TGTGCCAGCAGCCGACAGGATAATGAAAAACTGTTTTTT. Translating it yields CASSRQDNEKLFF. Full variable domain (missing parts from reference TRBV5-4 and TRBJ1-4): ETGVTQSPTHLIKTRGQQVTLRCSSQSGHNTVSWYQQALGQGPQFIFQYYREEENGRGNFPPRFSGLQFPNYSSELNVNALELDDSALYLCASSRQDNEKLFFGSGTQLSVL.

V usage is TRBV30 and J usage is TRBJ2-1; 9 positions match TRBD2. The CDR3 runs 11 residues. The V segment lost 8 bases and the J segment 11 bases; nucleotides outside the gene matches: 7. Germline V gene lookup returns CDR1 GTSNPN and CDR2 SVGIG (reference sequence). CDR3 nucleotides: TGTGCCGGGGGCGGGGGGGACAAGCAGTTCTTC. It codes for CAGGGGDKQFF. Together with reference TRBV30 and TRBJ2-1, the CDR3 gives the full variable domain: SQTIHQWPATLVQPVGSPLSLECTVEGTSNPNLYWYRQAAGRGLQLLFYSVGIGQISSEVPQNLSASRPQDRQFILSSKKLLLSDSGFYLCAGGGGDKQFFGPGTRLTVL.

The rearrangement uses TRBV19 and TRBJ1-4, with 7 bases that match TRBD1. J lost 8 bases, V lost 5 bases, and 14 bases had no gene match. Germline V CDR1 and CDR2: LNHDA, SQIVND (reference sequence). The CDR3 sequence is 16 residues long. The CDR3 loop reads CASSASQGSSQEKLFF. Written as DNA, the CDR3 is TGTGCCAGTAGTGCCTCACAGGGGTCAAGTCAGGAAAAACTGTTTTTT. Supplemented by reference TRBV19 and TRBJ1-4, the full variable domain reads DGGITQSPKYLFRKEGQNVTLSCEQNLNHDAMYWYRQDPGQGLRLIYYSQIVNDFQKGDIAEGYSVSREKKESFPLTVTSAQKNPTAFYLCASSASQGSSQEKLFFGSGTQLSVL.

The chain combines TRBV5-4 with TRBJ2-1; TRBD2 aligns across 11 bases. Unmatched junction bases numbered 11, after V lost 3 bases and J lost 9 bases. Germline CDR1 and CDR2: SGHNT and YYREEE (reference sequence). The CDR3 loop spans 16 amino acids. The CDR3 DNA reads TGTGCCAGCAGCTACCCGGGTAGCGGGGGGGCCGGTGAGCAGTTCTTC. Residues: CASSYPGSGGAGEQFF.

This chain uses TRBV28 with TRBJ1-2; no clear D gene. The CDR3 covers 13 residues. Germline V gene lookup returns CDR1 MDHEN and CDR2 SYDVKM. V gave up 2 bases and J gave up 14 bases, with 18 bases separating them. The CDR3 protein is CASSLHPGLGRTF. The CDR3 region has the DNA TGTGCCAGCAGTTTACACCCGGGATTGGGGAGGACCTTC.

The chain is built from TRBV4-1 and TRBJ2-2; a possible D gene is TRBD2 (6 bases). Germline V gene lookup returns CDR1 MGHRA and CDR2 YSYEKL. V was pared by 0 bases and J by 5 bases, with 10 bases between. CDR3 length: 15 amino acids. In DNA, the CDR3 is TGCGCCAGCAGCCAAGATTGGGGGGTTACCGGGGAGCTGTTTTTT. It is translated as CASSQDWGVTGELFF.

The chain carries TRBV5-1 and TRBJ1-1; TRBD1 aligns across 7 bases. V gave up 4 bases and J gave up 6 bases; unmatched junction bases: 6. The CDR3 has 13 amino acids. CDR1 is SGHRS and CDR2 is YFSETQ in the germline V gene. The CDR3 is CASSQTGTAEAFF. The CDR3 DNA sequence: TGCGCCAGCAGCCAGACCGGGACAGCTGAAGCTTTCTTT.

The chain joins TRBV10-2 to TRBJ2-3; 9 bases match TRBD1. This CDR3 contains 14 residues. The germline V gene encodes CDR1 WSHSY and CDR2 SAAADI. V shed 6 bases and J 0 bases; nucleotides not matched to a gene: 1. The CDR3 loop is CASRDRGSTDTQYF. In DNA, the CDR3 is TGCGCCAGCAGGGACAGGGGAAGCACAGATACGCAGTATTTT.